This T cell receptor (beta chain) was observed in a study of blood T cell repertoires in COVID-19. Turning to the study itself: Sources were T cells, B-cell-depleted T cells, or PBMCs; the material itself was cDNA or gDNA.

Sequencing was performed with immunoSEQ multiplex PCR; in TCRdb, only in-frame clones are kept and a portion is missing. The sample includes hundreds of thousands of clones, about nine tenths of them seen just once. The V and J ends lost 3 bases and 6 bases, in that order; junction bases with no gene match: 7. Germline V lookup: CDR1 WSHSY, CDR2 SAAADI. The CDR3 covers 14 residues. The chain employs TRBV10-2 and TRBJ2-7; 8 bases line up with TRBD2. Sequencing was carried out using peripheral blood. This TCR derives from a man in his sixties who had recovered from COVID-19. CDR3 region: CASSENAGGSEQYV. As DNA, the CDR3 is TGCGCCAGCAGTGAAAATGCGGGGGGATCCGAGCAGTACGTC.